This T cell receptor (beta chain) was observed in a study of tumor-infiltrating lymphocytes in primary liver carcinoma. Study outcomes and limitations: Tumor top-250-clone fraction significantly exceeded that of blood (p = 0.039).

Between about 19 and 34 mg of unsorted bulk tissue served as the source from which RNA and DNA were co-extracted. Patients were chronically HBV-infected and treatment-naive. The authors sampled five separate regions per tumor. A primer matching the constant region was used to make TCR beta cDNA from 450 to 500 ng of total RNA. ARM-PCR, slightly modified, supplied the TCR beta libraries through three nested multiplex PCR rounds. TRBV1-TRBV30 forward primers paired with a C-beta reverse primer drove the first two PCR rounds, about 10 cycles each. TCRdb processed the multiplex PCR reads anew with MiXCR; each CDR3 protein has one entry. The sample contains under 200,000 distinct CDR3 sequences, just under 85% of which appear only once. Looked up from germline, CDR1 is MNHNS and CDR2 is SASEGT. CDR3 length equals 15 residues. About this clonotype: Its target is not known. One junction end disagrees with the germline gene, perhaps due to a read error.

The sample was tumor tissue from primary liver carcinoma. This TCR derives from a man aged 35 to 55 with primary liver carcinoma and hepatitis B virus infection. J is TRBJ2-1 and V is TRBV6-1; 11 bases are a match to TRBD2. The CDR3 loop is CASRDILAGANEKFF. DNA of the CDR3: TGTGCCAGCAGAGATATACTAGCGGGAGCCAATGAGAAGTTCTTC.